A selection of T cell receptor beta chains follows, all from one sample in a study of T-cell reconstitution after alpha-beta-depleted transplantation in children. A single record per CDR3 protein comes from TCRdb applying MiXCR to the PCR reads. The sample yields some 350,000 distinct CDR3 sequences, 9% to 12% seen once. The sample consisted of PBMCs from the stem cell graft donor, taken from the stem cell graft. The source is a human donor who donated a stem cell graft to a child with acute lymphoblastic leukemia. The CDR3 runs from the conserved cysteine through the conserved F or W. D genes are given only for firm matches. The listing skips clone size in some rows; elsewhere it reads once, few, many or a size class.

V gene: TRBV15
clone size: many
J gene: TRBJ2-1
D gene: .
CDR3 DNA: TGTGCCACCAGCAGAGTGGGGACCGGAGTTAACAATGAGCAGTTCTTC
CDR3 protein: CATSRVGTGVNNEQFF

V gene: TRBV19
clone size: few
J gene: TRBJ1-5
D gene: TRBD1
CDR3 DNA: TGTGCCAGTAGGATTTCCACAGGGGTCCAGCCCCAGCATTTT
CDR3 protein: CASRISTGVQPQHF

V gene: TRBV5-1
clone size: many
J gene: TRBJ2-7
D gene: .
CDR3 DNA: TGCGCCAGCAGCTTGGACGTGGGCGAGCAGTACTTC
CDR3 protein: CASSLDVGEQYF

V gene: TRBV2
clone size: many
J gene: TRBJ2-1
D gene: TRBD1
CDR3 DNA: TGTGCCAGCAGCCCCGACAGGGCCTACAATGAGCAGTTCTTC
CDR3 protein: CASSPDRAYNEQFF

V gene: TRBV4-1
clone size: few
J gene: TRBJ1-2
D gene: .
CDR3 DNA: TGCGCCAGCAGCCAAGAAAGGGCAGGGATAGCTAACTATGGCTACACCTTC
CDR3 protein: CASSQERAGIANYGYTF

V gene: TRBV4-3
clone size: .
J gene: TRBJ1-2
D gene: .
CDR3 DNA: TGCGCCAGCAGCCGGGCAGGGGCCGCTAACTATGGCTACACCTTC
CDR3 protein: CASSRAGAANYGYTF

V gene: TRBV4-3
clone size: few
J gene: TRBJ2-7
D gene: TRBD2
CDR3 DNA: TGCGCCAGCAGCCGAGACCAACTAGCGGGAGGGCCCTACTACGAGCAGTACTTC
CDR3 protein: CASSRDQLAGGPYYEQYF

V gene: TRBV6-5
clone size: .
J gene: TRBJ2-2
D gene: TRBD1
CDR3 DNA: TGTGCCAGCAGTTACTCGGGGGACAGGGCTCACGGGGAGCTGTTTTTT
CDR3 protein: CASSYSGDRAHGELFF

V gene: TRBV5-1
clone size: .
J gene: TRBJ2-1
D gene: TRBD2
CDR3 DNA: TGCGCCAGCAATCTAGCGGGAGGCTACAATGAGCAGTTCTTC
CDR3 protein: CASNLAGGYNEQFF

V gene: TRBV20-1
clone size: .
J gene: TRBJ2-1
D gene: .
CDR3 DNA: TGCAGTGCTCCCAGCTGGACTAACTACAATGAGCAGTTCTTC
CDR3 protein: CSAPSWTNYNEQFF

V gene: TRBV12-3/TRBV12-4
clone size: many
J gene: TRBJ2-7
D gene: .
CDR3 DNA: TGTGCCAGCAGTTCCGGGACGGACTCCTACGAGCAGTACTTC
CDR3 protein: CASSSGTDSYEQYF

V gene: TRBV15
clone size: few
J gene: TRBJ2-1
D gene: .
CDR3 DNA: TGTGCCACCAGCAGAGTAGTGTCCGTTTCCTACAATGAGCAGTTCTTC
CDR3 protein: CATSRVVSVSYNEQFF

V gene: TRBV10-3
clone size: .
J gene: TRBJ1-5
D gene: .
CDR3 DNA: TGTGCCATCAGTCCCCGGACGGACAATCAGCCCCAGCATTTT
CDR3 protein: CAISPRTDNQPQHF

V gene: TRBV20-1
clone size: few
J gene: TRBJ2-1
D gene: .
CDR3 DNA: TGCAGTGCTCTCCAGGGGAGCTACAATGAGCAGTTCTTC
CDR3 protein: CSALQGSYNEQFF

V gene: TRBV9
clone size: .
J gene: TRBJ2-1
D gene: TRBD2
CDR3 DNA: TGTGCCAGCAGCGTAGAAACTAGCGGGTCTGGGAGGGATGAGCAGTTCTTC
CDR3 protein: CASSVETSGSGRDEQFF

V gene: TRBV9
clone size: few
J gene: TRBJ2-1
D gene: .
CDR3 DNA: TGTGCCAGCAGCGTAGGGGAAGGAGTGGGGATTGAGCAGTTCTTC
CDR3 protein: CASSVGEGVGIEQFF

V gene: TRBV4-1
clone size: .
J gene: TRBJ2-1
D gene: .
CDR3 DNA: TGCGCCAGCAGCCAAGGTCTCCATTCCTACAATGAGCAGTTCTTC
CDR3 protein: CASSQGLHSYNEQFF

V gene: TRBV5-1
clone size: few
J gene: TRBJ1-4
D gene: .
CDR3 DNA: TGCGCCAGCAGCCAAGGAAGTATCTTTGGTGAAAAACTGTTTTTT
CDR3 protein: CASSQGSIFGEKLFF

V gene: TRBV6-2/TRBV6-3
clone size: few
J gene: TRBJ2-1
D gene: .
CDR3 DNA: TGTGCCAGCAGAGCTAGCCGGAGGGCCGGCTACGCAGCCACCCCCTCCTACAATGAGCAGTTCTTC
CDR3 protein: CASRASRRAGYAATPSYNEQFF

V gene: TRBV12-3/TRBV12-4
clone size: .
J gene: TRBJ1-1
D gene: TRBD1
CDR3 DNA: TGTGCCAGCAGTTCAAGGGGGGCCGAGACAGGGGTGAACACTGAAGCTTTCTTT
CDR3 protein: CASSSRGAETGVNTEAFF

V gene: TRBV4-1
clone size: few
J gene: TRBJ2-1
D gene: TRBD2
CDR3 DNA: TGCGCCAGCAGCCATCTCCCGGGACTAGGCAAAAACTATCCCCAGTTCTTC
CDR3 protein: CASSHLPGLGKNYPQFF

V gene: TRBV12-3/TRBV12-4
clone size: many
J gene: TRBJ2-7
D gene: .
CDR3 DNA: TGTGCCAGCAGTCACACGGGGCCCGGTACCGAGCAGTACTTC
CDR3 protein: CASSHTGPGTEQYF

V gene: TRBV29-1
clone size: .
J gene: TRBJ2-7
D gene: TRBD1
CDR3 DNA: TGCAGCGTTTATGTCCCAGGGGGCTACGAGCAGTACTTC
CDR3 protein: CSVYVPGGYEQYF

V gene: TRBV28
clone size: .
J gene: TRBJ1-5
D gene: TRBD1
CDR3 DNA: TGTGCCAGCAGTTTACGTAGGACAGGGGTCAGCACGAGCAATCAGCCCCAGCATTTT
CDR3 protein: CASSLRRTGVSTSNQPQHF

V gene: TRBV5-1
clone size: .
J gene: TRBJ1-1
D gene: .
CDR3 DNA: TGCGCCAGCAGCCCCGCGACATCCCGTGCAGGGCTGAACACTGAAGCTTTCTTT
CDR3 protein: CASSPATSRAGLNTEAFF

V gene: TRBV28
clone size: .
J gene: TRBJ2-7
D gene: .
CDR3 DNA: TGTGCCAGCAGTGTACCCTACGAGCAGTACTTC
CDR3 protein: CASSVPYEQYF

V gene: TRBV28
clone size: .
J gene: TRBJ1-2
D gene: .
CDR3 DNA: TGTGCCAGCAGCGATAGTTTTTCCGGGCTCAACGGCTACACCTTC
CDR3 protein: CASSDSFSGLNGYTF

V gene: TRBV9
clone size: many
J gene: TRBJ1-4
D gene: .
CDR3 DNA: TGTGCCAGCAGCGCTCAGGCGAATGAAAAACTGTTTTTT
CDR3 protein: CASSAQANEKLFF

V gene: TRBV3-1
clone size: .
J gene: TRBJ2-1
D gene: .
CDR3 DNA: TGTGCCAGCAGTCGACACGATGAGCAGTTCTTC
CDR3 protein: CASSRHDEQFF